This T cell receptor (beta chain) was captured by sequencing in a study of neoadjuvant anti-PD-1 for oral cavity cancer (dated by TCRdb to about 2021). Some background on the complete study: Before undergoing curative-intent surgical resection, most patients got three to four biweekly nivolumab doses at 3 mg/kg. Patients who did not progress were given a fourth nivolumab dose at about day 43 and had definitive surgical resection on days 50-56. Responders were defined as patients with complete response, partial response or stable disease by RECIST 1.1; non-responders were defined as patients with progression. There were about a dozen patients in the parent correlative cohort, and the response rate was 33%. The full study reports these points: TCR analyses included only a few patients per response group, and the authors called for larger cohorts for validation. After neoadjuvant nivolumab, significantly higher T cell clonality (Gini index) was found within PBMCs in non-responders than in responders. Higher pretreatment blood Treg/Th17 ratios correlated with both higher pretreatment blood TCRbeta clonality and lower post-treatment tumor TCRbeta clonality.

The V end loses 4 bases and the J end loses 2 bases, and a stretch of 9 bases separates them. From a lookup of the germline V gene, CDR1 and CDR2 are SGHRS and YFSETQ. The CDR3 runs 13 residues from the cysteine to the phenylalanine. Only the CDR3 DNA is retained, 39 bases long and in frame from the first base. The time point label for this specimen denotes: before neoadjuvant nivolumab. None of the patients had received prior systemic or radiation treatment, and all were newly diagnosed with stage II-IVA oral cavity squamous cell carcinoma. The cohort was composed of patients with HPV-negative, locally advanced oral cavity squamous cell carcinoma. No culture maintenance or expansion was done, as the peripheral blood mononuclear cells went straight to analysis. The samples were obtained from a longitudinal correlative study of a single-arm phase II trial testing neoadjuvant nivolumab in oral cavity squamous cell carcinoma. Subject-matched pre- and post-treatment PBMCs and tumors from three responders and three non-responders were subjected to genomic DNA-based TCRbeta sequencing. Peripheral blood mononuclear cells were collected before nivolumab treatment and again after treatment, at the time of surgery. Genomic DNA was isolated from PBMCs using the Maxwell RSC DNA from Cells kit.

For deep sequencing, PBMC libraries mostly used around 500 ng of input genomic DNA, with six replicates for each sample. The immunoSEQ hsTCRbeta kit was used to prepare TCRbeta libraries, following the manufacturer's instructions. Sequencing of the completed libraries took place using an Illumina NovaSeq 6000 S4 flow cell after they had been pooled to 3 nM. The source study handled its data this way. The immunoSEQ Analyzer handled quality control and preprocessing of the raw data. The analysis was limited to productive rearrangements, and each clonotype was defined by a unique CDR3 amino acid sequence. Repertoire clonality was estimated as the Gini-Simpson index, which was calculated using the R package tcR. Student's t test was used to compare Gini indices, while Pearson correlation assessed associations with tumor size change. This is the immuneACCESS table as TCRdb keeps it, with only in-frame sequences that have V and J called. A part of the clones is gone; compared with another copy, unresolved V genes explain less than half, and the rest is unexplained. V and J calls and clone size are those listed in that table; D and trimming were worked out from the DNA. This sample holds approximately 67,000 clones; around 83% were observed only once. Roughly 3.5% of the sample goes to the ten largest clones.

Comment on this clone: Its antigen specificity is not known. No base quality information exists; no much larger clone differs at one position.

This sequence uses TRBV5-1 and TRBJ2-5; no D gene can be assigned with confidence. The sample in question was PBMCs, obtained before nivolumab (anti-PD-1) treatment. The TCR comes from a person aged 40 to 85 with oral cavity squamous cell carcinoma. CDR3 sequence: CASSPDYQETQYF. The nucleotide sequence is TGCGCCAGCAGCCCGGATTATCAAGAGACCCAGTACTTC.